These 8 T cell receptor beta chains were sequenced from one sample in a study of blood T cell repertoires in COVID-19. Generated by immunoSEQ multiplex PCR, the TCRdb table keeps only in-frame clones and is missing some. The sample records approximately 290,000 clones, more than 85% being singletons. Sequencing was performed on peripheral blood. These receptors were taken from a man aged 25-40 years with acute or convalescent COVID-19.

The genes are TRBV19 and TRBJ1-2; D is ambiguous. The germline V gene has CDR1 LNHDA and CDR2 SQIVND (reference sequence). The CDR3 is 14 residues long. With 4 bases removed from V and 2 bases from J, the gap between germline ends came to 11 bases. The CDR3 region is CASSSRIANYGYTF. The CDR3 DNA reads TGTGCCAGTAGTAGCAGGATCGCAAACTATGGCTACACCTTC.

V is TRBV5-1 and J is TRBJ2-7; 8 nucleotides agree with TRBD2. The CDR3 is 16 amino acids. Per the germline V gene, CDR1 is SGHRS and CDR2 is YFSETQ. Germline trimming cut 5 bases from V and 5 bases from J; bases unmatched to any gene: 15. The CDR3 sequence is CASRPGLSGSIDEQYF. The CDR3 bases are TGCGCCAGCAGACCAGGTTTAAGCGGGAGTATCGACGAGCAGTACTTC. Using reference TRBV5-1 and TRBJ2-7 for the parts outside the CDR3, the full variable domain is KAGVTQTPRYLIKTRGQQVTLSCSPISGHRSVSWYQQTPGQGLQFLFEYFSETQRNKGNFPGRFSGRQFSNSRSEMNVSTLELGDSALYLCASRPGLSGSIDEQYFGPGTRLTVT.

The rearrangement joins TRBV9 to TRBJ2-1, with D maybe TRBD2 (6 bases). The germline V and J ends were trimmed by 2 bases and 8 bases, with 11 bases remaining between them. Germline CDR1 SGDLS, CDR2 YYNGEE. The CDR3 loop spans 13 amino acids. Here the CDR3 reads CASSVGAGDEQFF. The CDR3 region has the DNA TGTGCCAGCAGCGTGGGAGCGGGTGATGAGCAGTTCTTC. The full variable domain, with the rest looked up from reference TRBV9 and TRBJ2-1, is DSGVTQTPKHLITATGQRVTLRCSPRSGDLSVYWYQQSLDQGLQFLIQYYNGEERAKGNILERFSAQQFPDLHSELNLSSLELGDSALYFCASSVGAGDEQFFGPGTRLTVL.

The rearrangement uses TRBV28 and TRBJ1-5; 7 bases fit TRBD1. Losses at the gene ends were 5 bases for V and 7 bases for J; bases not matched to a gene: 14. From germline, CDR1 is MDHEN and CDR2 SYDVKM. CDR3 length: 16 residues. The chain's CDR3 is CASSPLTGPAGQPQHF. CDR3 nucleotide sequence: TGTGCCAGCAGTCCCCTGACAGGGCCCGCGGGACAGCCCCAGCATTTT.

J is TRBJ2-7 and V is TRBV5-6; D is uncertain. From germline, CDR1 is SGHDT and CDR2 YYEEEE. This CDR3 comprises 12 residues. V was pared by 1 base and J by 1 base, with 3 bases between. The CDR3 is CASSLSSYEQYF. Here the CDR3 DNA reads TGTGCCAGCAGCTTGTCATCCTACGAGCAGTACTTC.

The chain joins TRBV7-3 to TRBJ2-1; D may be TRBD1 (6 bases). This CDR3 comprises 15 residues. Germline CDR1 reads SGHTA; CDR2 reads FQGTGA. V lost 4 bases, J lost 0 bases, and 10 bases lay in between. The CDR3 region has the DNA TGTGCCAGCAGCTCCAGGGGCAGCTCCTACAATGAGCAGTTCTTC. Translated, it gives CASSSRGSSYNEQFF.

This clone came up once. J is TRBJ2-1 and V is TRBV5-1, with 13 bases aligning to TRBD2. The germline CDR1 and CDR2 sequences are SGHRS and YFSETQ. The CDR3 loop spans 15 amino acids. Trimming took 8 bases from V and 8 from J; bases not matched to a gene: 10. The CDR3 spells CASELTSGGADEQFF. In DNA form, the CDR3 reads TGCGCCAGTGAACTTACTAGCGGGGGGGCCGATGAGCAGTTCTTC.

The chain has TRBV2 and TRBJ2-1; D gene uncertain. Germline V lookup: CDR1 SNHLY, CDR2 FYNNEI. The CDR3 is made up of 11 amino acids. V lost 5 bases, J lost 15 bases, and 14 bases lay in between. The CDR3 DNA is TGTGCCAGCAGTAAATACAGTGACCGGTTCTTC. This codes for CASSKYSDRFF.